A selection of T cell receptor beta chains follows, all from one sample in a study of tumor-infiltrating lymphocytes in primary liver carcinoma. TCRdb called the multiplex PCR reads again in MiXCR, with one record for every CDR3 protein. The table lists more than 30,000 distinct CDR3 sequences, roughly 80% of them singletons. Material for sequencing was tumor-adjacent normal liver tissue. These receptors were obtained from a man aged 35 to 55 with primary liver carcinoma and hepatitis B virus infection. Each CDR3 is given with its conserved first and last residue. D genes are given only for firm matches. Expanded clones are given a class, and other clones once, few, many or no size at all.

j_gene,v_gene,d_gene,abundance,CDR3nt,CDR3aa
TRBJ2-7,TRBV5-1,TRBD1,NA,TGCGCCAGTAGCTTGACCTTTGGCAGGGGGTCGCGCGAGCAGTACTTC,CASSLTFGRGSREQYF
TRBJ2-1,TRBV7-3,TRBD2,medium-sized,TGTGCCAGCAGCTTAACTAGCGGTCTAGCGGGAGGGCCGGGCCACAATGAGCAGTTCTTC,CASSLTSGLAGGPGHNEQFF
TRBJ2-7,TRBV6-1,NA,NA,TGTGCCAGCAGTGAAACGTACGGGGACATAAACTTCGAGCAGTACTTC,CASSETYGDINFEQYF
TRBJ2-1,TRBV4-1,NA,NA,TGCGTCAGCAGACAAGATTTAGGTCCCGAGCAGTTCTTC,CVSRQDLGPEQFF
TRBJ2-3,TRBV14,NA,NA,TGTACCAGCAGCCGAGACGGCGAAGATACGCAGTATTTT,CTSSRDGEDTQYF
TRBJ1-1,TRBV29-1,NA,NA,TGCAGTGTGTTCGACATGAAGAACACTGAAGCTTTCTTT,CSVFDMKNTEAFF
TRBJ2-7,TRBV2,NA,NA,TGTACCAGCAGCGTCCAGGGCCGCGAGCAGTACTTC,CTSSVQGREQYF
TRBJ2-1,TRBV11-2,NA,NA,TGTGTCAGCAGCTCTGGGGGAGGGGGGTGCTTCAATGAGCAGTCCTTC,CVSSSGGGGCFNEQSF
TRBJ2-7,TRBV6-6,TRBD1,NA,TGTGCCAGCACCGCAGGGACAGACTACGAGCAGTACTTC,CASTAGTDYEQYF
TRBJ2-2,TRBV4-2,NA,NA,TGTGCCGGCAGCCAAGATCTGACATTCACCGGGGAGCTGTTCTTT,CAGSQDLTFTGELFF
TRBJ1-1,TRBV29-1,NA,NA,TGTAGCCTTCGATGGGGCGCGAATGAAGCTTTCTTT,CSLRWGANEAFF
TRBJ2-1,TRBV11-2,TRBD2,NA,TGTACCAGCAGCTTAGAGACTAGCGGGAGGGGTAGAGAGCAGTTCTTC,CTSSLETSGRGREQFF
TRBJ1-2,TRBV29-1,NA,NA,TGCAGTGTTGGGGCACCAACAGGAACTCGAGCGGCTAACTATGGCTACACCTTC,CSVGAPTGTRAANYGYTF
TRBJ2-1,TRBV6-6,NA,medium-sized,TGTGCCAGCAGTTACTCGATCGAGCGCAATGAGCAGTTCTTC,CASSYSIERNEQFF
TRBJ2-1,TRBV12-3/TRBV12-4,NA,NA,TGCACCAGCAGTCTCGGACAGAACAATGAGCAGCTCTTC,CTSSLGQNNEQLF
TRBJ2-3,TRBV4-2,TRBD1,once,TGTGCCAGCAGTCAAGGCCAGGGGGTGACCACAAATACGCAGTATTTT,CASSQGQGVTTNTQYF
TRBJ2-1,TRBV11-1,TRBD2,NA,TGTGCCAGAAGCCTCAGGAGCCTAGCGGGAGGCTCCTACAATGAGCAGTTCTTC,CARSLRSLAGGSYNEQFF
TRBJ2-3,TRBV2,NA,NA,TGTGCCAGCAGTTTCGAAGATATACAATATTTT,CASSFEDIQYF
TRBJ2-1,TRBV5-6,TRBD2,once,TGTGCCACCAACCGGGGACTAGCGGGAGTTTTGACCTACAATGAGCTGTTCTTC,CATNRGLAGVLTYNELFF
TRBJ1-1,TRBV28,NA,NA,TGTGCTATCAGTCTTCCTCCAACTGAAGCTTTCTTT,CAISLPPTEAFF
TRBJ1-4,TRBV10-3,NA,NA,TGTGCCATCAGTGAGAGAGGCAGGGGAGGATCGGGGAATGAAAAACTGTTTTTT,CAISERGRGGSGNEKLFF
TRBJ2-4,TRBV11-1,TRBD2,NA,TGTGCCAGCAGCTTTCCCGGGACTAGCGGGATCAACAACACTCAGTACTTC,CASSFPGTSGINNTQYF
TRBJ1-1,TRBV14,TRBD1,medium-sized,TGTGCCAGCAGCCCTTCGGACAGGTTGGATGCGGCTTTCTTT,CASSPSDRLDAAFF
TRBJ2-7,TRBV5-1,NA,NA,TGCGCCAGCCGACAGAGAGCTGGATGGGAGCAATACTTC,CASRQRAGWEQYF
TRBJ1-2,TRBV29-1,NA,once,TGCGCTCGGGGGAGCGGCGGAGAAATGAGCTACACCTTC,CARGSGGEMSYTF
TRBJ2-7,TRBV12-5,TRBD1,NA,TGTGCCAGTGAGGGGGCCGGTTCCTATGAGCAATACTTC,CASEGAGSYEQYF
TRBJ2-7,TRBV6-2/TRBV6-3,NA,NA,TGTGCCAACAGTTCGTTCGGGACATCCTACGAGCAGTACTTC,CANSSFGTSYEQYF
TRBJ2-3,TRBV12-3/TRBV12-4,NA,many,TGTGCCAGCAGTTTAGTCCAGGCCACAGATACGCAGTATTTT,CASSLVQATDTQYF
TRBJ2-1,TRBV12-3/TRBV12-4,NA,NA,TGTGTCAGCACCAGGGGAGACTACAAGCAGTTCTTC,CVSTRGDYKQFF
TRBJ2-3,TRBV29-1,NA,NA,TGCACCACCGAAACAGGGAAAGATACGCAGTATTTT,CTTETGKDTQYF
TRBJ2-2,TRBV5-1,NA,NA,TGCGCCAGCAGCCATGCGGGACATAGGAACACCGAGGAGCTGTTTTTT,CASSHAGHRNTEELFF
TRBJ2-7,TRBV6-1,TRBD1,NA,TGTGCCAACACCCTGACAGGGGGCGCGGACGAGCAGTACTTC,CANTLTGGADEQYF
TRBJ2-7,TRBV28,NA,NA,TGTGCCAGCAGTTCCAGGCGATACGAGCAGTACTTC,CASSSRRYEQYF
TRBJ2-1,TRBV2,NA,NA,TGTGCCAGCTGGGGCTCATGGGGGGCGAATGAGCAGTTCTTC,CASWGSWGANEQFF
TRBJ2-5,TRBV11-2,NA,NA,TGTGCCAGCAGCCCCGTCAGGCTTGTCCCAGAGGCCCAGTACTTC,CASSPVRLVPEAQYF
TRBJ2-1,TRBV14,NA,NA,TGTGGCAGCAGTGCCGTAGCTGGAAGGGTAAACAATGAGCAGTTCTTC,CGSSAVAGRVNNEQFF
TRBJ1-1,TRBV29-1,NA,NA,TGCAGCGTTATCGGGAACACTGAAGCCTTCTTT,CSVIGNTEAFF